This entry describes one TCR beta chain. Antigen unknown. One end of the junction does not line up with germline, which may come from a read error. The entry originates in a study of blood T cells in healthy people across ages. Study-level information: Per every two T cells, about one barcoded beta molecule was captured by template switching.

Whole-study findings and limits: Across the age range, TCR beta diversity per million T cells fell in a roughly linear way.

A J-beta primer mix and a sample-barcoded 5' primer were used in a second PCR of roughly 6 to 11 cycles. Each of the cDNA molecules was tagged by a template-switch adaptor with 12 random nucleotides. TCRdb itself ran the 5' RACE reads through MiXCR, one entry per CDR3 protein. The profile shows over 950,000 distinct CDR3 sequences, around 54% of them singletons. The material sequenced was blood. The sequence was collected from a woman aged 60 to 75 in good health.

The CDR3 nucleotides are TGTGCCACCAGTGACACGAGGGGCACTGAAGCTTTCTTT. As protein: CATSDTRGTEAFF. This chain links TRBV6-5 with TRBJ1-1; D possibly corresponds to TRBD1 (5 bases). The germline V gene has CDR1 MNHEY and CDR2 SVGAGI. This CDR3 is built from 13 residues.